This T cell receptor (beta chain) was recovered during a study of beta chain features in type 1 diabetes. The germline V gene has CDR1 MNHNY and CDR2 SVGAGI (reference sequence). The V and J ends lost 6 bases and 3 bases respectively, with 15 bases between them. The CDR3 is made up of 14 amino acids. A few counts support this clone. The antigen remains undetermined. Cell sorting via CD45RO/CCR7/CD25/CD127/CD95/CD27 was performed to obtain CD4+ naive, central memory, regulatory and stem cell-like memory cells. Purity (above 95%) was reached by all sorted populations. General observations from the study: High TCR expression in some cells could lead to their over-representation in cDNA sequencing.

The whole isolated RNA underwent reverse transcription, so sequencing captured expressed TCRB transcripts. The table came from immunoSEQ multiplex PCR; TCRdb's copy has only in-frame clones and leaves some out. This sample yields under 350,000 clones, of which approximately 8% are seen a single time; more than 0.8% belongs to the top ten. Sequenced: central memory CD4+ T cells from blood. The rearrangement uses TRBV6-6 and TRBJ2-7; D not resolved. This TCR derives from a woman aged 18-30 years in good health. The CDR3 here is CASSIKDTNYEQYV. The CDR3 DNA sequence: TGTGCCAGCAGCATAAAAGACACAAACTACGAGCAGTACGTC.